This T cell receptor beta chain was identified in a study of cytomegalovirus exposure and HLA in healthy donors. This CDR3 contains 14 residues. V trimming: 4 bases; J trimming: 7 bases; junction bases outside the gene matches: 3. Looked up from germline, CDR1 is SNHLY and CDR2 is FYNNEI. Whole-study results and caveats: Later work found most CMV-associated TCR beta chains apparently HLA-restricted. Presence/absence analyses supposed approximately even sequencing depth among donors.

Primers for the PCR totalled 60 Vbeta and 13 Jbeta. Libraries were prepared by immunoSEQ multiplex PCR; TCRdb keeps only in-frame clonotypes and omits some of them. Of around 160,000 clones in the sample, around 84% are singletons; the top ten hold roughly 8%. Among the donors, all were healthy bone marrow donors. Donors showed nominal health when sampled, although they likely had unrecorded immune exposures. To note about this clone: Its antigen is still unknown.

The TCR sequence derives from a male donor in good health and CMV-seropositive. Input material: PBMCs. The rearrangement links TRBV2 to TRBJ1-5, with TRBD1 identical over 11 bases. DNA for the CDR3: TGTGCCAGCAGTGGGACAGGGGGCAGGCAGCCCCAGCATTTT. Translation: CASSGTGGRQPQHF. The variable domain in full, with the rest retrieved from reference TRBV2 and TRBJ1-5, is EPEVTQTPSHQVTQMGQEVILRCVPISNHLYFYWYRQILGQKVEFLVSFYNNEISEKSEIFDDQFSVERPDGSNFTLKIRSTKLEDSAMYFCASSGTGGRQPQHFGDGTRLSIL.